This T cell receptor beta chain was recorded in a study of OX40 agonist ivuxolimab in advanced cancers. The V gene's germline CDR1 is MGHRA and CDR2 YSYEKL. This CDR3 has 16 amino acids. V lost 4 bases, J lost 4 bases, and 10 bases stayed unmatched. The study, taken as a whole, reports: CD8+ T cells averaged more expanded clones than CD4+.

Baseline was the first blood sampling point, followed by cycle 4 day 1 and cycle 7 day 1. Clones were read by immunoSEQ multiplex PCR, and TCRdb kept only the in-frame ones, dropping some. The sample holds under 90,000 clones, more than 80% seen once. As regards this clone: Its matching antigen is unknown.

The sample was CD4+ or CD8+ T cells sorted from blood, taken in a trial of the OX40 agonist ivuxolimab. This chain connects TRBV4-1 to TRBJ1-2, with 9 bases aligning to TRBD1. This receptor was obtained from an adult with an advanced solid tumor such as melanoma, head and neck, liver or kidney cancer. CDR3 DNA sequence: TGCGCCAGCAGCCCCGGCGGGACAGGGCGACTCTATGGCTACACCTTC. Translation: CASSPGGTGRLYGYTF.